This T cell receptor (beta chain) was recovered during a study of shared clonotypes between healthy human individuals. Trimming took off 4 bases at V and 6 bases at J, with 8 bases between the two ends. Germline V gives CDR1 SEHNR, CDR2 FQNEAQ (reference sequence). The CDR3 is 12 amino acids. The authors ran the assay at deep level. Only in-frame clones appear in the TCRdb table, and some are missing; sequencing was by immunoSEQ multiplex PCR. The sample holds a few million clones, 80% to 95% seen once. Whole-study findings and limits: Rarefaction showed sorted-subset sequencing was incomplete despite large depth. Some clonotypes were shared by all four sorted-subset donors, while others were not shared. The non-shared ones had lower generation probabilities than the shared ones.

CD45RO-negative, CCR7-positively selected cells formed the naive CD8 fraction, excluding terminally differentiated effector memory CD45RA+ cells. To note about this clone: Antigen unknown. Other nucleotide sequences in the sample specify the same CDR3.

The chain recombines TRBV7-9 with TRBJ2-3, with D perhaps matching TRBD2 (5 bases). This TCR came from a man aged 18-30 years in good health. Some clones in this sample may be carry-over from other donors' samples. Material: naive CD8+ T cells from PBMCs. DNA of the CDR3: TGTGCCAGCAGCTCTAGCCGGGATACGCAGTATTTT. It translates to CASSSSRDTQYF.